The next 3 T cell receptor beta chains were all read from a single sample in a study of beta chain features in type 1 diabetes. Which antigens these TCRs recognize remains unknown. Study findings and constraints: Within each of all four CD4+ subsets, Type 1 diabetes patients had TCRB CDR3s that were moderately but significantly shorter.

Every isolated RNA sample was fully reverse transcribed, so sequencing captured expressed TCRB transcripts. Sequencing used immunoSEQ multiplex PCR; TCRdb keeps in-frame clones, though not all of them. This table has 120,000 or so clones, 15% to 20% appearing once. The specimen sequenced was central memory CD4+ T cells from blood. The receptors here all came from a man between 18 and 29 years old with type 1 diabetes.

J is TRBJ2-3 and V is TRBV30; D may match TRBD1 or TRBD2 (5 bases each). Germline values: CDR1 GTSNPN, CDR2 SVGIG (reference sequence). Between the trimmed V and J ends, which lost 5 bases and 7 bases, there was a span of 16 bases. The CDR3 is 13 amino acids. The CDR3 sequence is CAWVPPGANTQYF. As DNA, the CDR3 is TGTGCCTGGGTTCCGCCCGGGGCAAATACGCAGTATTTT.

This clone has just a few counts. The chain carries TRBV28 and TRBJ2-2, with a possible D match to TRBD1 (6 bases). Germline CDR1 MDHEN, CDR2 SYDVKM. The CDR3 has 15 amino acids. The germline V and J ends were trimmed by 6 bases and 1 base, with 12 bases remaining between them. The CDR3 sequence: CASSKTGENTGELFF. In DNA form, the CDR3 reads TGTGCCAGCAGCAAGACAGGCGAGAACACCGGGGAGCTGTTTTTT.

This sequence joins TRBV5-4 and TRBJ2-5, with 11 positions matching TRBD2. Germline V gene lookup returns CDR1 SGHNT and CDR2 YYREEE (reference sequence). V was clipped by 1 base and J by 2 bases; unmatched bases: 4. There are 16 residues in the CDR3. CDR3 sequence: CASSLTSGGLQETQYF. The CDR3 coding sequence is TGTGCCAGCAGCTTGACTAGCGGGGGCCTGCAAGAGACCCAGTACTTC.